The 30 T cell receptor beta chains below come from one sample, sequenced in a study of blood T cell repertoires in COVID-19 (dated by TCRdb to 2020 to 2022). The library relied on the immunoSEQ multiplex PCR assay. Here the immuneACCESS table is served through TCRdb, limited to in-frame sequences with V and J called. Missing clones are a known gap in these copies; in checked studies unresolved V genes cover under half, and the rest lacks a known reason. This sample gives over 80,000 clones in total; roughly nine tenths of them show up just once. The ten largest account for about 9.1% of the sample. The sequenced sample consisted of peripheral blood. These receptors were collected from a man in his fifties or sixties with acute or convalescent COVID-19.

V and J are TRBV5-6 and TRBJ2-3; 10 positions agree with TRBD1. V shed 0 bases, J shed 6 bases, and the junction held 4 bases outside the gene matches. There are 15 residues in the CDR3. Germline loops: CDR1 SGHDT, CDR2 YYEEEE. CDR3 in DNA: TGTGCCAGCAGCTTGGGACAGGGGGCGTTCGATACGCAGTATTTT. Its protein is CASSLGQGAFDTQYF.

There are a few counts of this clone. The J gene is TRBJ1-1, the V gene TRBV27, with 9 nucleotides matching TRBD1. The ends lost 4 bases at V and 3 bases at J; junction bases unmatched: 9. The CDR3 is 16 amino acids. Germline V CDR1 and CDR2: MNHEY, SMNVEV (reference sequence). In nucleotides, the CDR3 is TGTGCCAGCAGTTCCCGATGGACAGGGGTGGACACTGAAGCTTTCTTT. Amino acids: CASSSRWTGVDTEAFF.

CDR3 coding DNA: TGTGCCAGCTCGCCCAGAGTGGGAGGCACTAATGAAAAACTGTTTTTT. It translates to CASSPRVGGTNEKLFF. The chain employs TRBV18 and TRBJ1-4; D call uncertain. The CDR3 runs to 16 residues. Germline V gives CDR1 KGHSH, CDR2 LQKENI. Trimming removed 6 bases from V and 2 bases from J, with 16 bases in between.

The chain is built from TRBV15 and TRBJ1-1, with a tentative D call TRBD1 (5 bases). Germline CDR1 LNHNV, CDR2 YYDKDF (reference sequence). The CDR3 has 15 amino acids. V lost 2 bases and J 2 bases, leaving 12 bases between the germline ends. The CDR3 reads CATSRRRGYNTEAFF. As DNA, the CDR3 is TGTGCCACCAGCAGAAGAAGGGGATATAACACTGAAGCTTTCTTT.

This chain links TRBV7-2 with TRBJ2-7, with no clear D. V was clipped by 6 bases and J by 2 bases, with 8 bases between them. The CDR3 is made up of 12 amino acids. CDR1 is SGHTA, CDR2 FQGNSA, per germline. Written as DNA, the CDR3 is TGTGCCAGCAGAGGCAGGACCTACGAGCAGTACTTC. It is translated as CASRGRTYEQYF.

This clone appeared a few times. The V gene is TRBV5-8, the J gene TRBJ2-5; D is uncertain. CDR1 is SGHTS, CDR2 YDEGEE, per germline. Trimming pared 7 bases from V and 3 bases from J, leaving 7 bases between. The CDR3 runs to 11 residues. Written as DNA, the CDR3 is TGTGCCAGCCAACGGGAAGAGACCCAGTACTTC. Translating it yields CASQREETQYF.

In its sample, this clone is medium-sized. This chain connects TRBV7-6 to TRBJ2-1, with D perhaps matching TRBD2 (6 bases). The CDR3 has 13 residues. The germline V gene encodes CDR1 SGHVS and CDR2 FNYEAQ. V lost 1 base and J 8 bases, leaving 9 bases between the germline ends. In nucleotides, the CDR3 is TGTGCCAGCAGCTTAGTGTCGGGGGATGAGCAGTTCTTC. Encoded protein: CASSLVSGDEQFF.

This chain connects TRBV28 to TRBJ2-2; D possibly corresponds to TRBD2 (5 bases). Trimming pared 8 bases from V and 7 bases from J, leaving 11 bases between. The V gene's germline CDR1 is MDHEN and CDR2 SYDVKM. There are 12 residues in the CDR3. CDR3 sequence: CASQVGNGELFF. The CDR3 region has the DNA TGTGCCAGCCAGGTCGGGAACGGGGAGCTGTTTTTT. Complete variable domain (other parts from reference TRBV28 and TRBJ2-2): DVKVTQSSRYLVKRTGEKVFLECVQDMDHENMFWYRQDPGLGLRLIYFSYDVKMKEKGDIPEGYSVSREKKERFSLILESASTNQTSMYLCASQVGNGELFFGEGSRLTVL.

The DNA for the CDR3 is TGTGCCAGTAGTGAAAACAGGGGGAACTATGGCTACACCTTC. Translating gives CASSENRGNYGYTF. The gene calls are TRBV19 and TRBJ1-2; TRBD1 matches at 8 bases. Germline CDR1 and CDR2: LNHDA and SQIVND (reference sequence). V was pared by 5 bases and J by 2 bases, with 4 bases of the junction left unmatched. There are 14 residues in the CDR3.

The table lists this clone with a few counts. V is TRBV29-1 and J is TRBJ1-1; D is ambiguous. CDR1 SQVTM and CDR2 ANQGSEA come from the germline V gene. Trimming stripped 6 bases from V and 0 bases from J, with 11 bases between. The CDR3 has 13 amino acids. The CDR3 here is CSVGSLLNTEAFF. As DNA, the CDR3 is TGCAGCGTGGGGAGCTTATTGAACACTGAAGCTTTCTTT.

V and J are TRBV7-3 and TRBJ2-4, with 8 bases aligning to TRBD1. CDR1 and CDR2 (germline): SGHTA, FQGTGA. There are 13 residues in the CDR3. V trimming: 5 bases; J trimming: 7 bases; junction bases outside the gene matches: 4. The CDR3 DNA sequence: TGTGCCAGCAGCAGGACAGGGAGGAACATTCAGTACTTC. Protein product: CASSRTGRNIQYF.

The chain uses TRBV5-1 and TRBJ2-1; D is possibly TRBD1 (5 bases). The CDR3 loop spans 13 amino acids. V lost 0 bases and J lost 4, with 5 bases in between. The germline CDR1 and CDR2 sequences are SGHRS and YFSETQ. The CDR3 sequence: CASSLGTYNEQFF. DNA of the CDR3: TGCGCCAGCAGCTTGGGGACATACAATGAGCAGTTCTTC.

The chain is built from TRBV30 and TRBJ1-2, with D perhaps matching TRBD1 (6 bases). CDR1 is GTSNPN and CDR2 is SVGIG in the germline V gene (reference sequence). The CDR3 loop spans 14 amino acids. V lost 3 bases, J lost 4 bases, and 15 bases lay in between. CDR3 sequence reads: CAWSPTPDSYGYTF. CDR3 bases: TGTGCCTGGAGCCCCACACCGGACAGCTATGGCTACACCTTC.

Only a few counts were recorded for this clone. The CDR3 nucleotides are TGTGCCAGCAGCGACCTGGGACAGGGGGGACGCTACACCTTC. Protein sequence: CASSDLGQGGRYTF. The rearrangement links TRBV9 to TRBJ1-2, with 11 bases lining up with TRBD1. The CDR3 sequence is 14 residues long. With V trimmed by 3 bases and J by 9 bases, 7 bases remained unmatched. The germline gives CDR1 SGDLS, CDR2 YYNGEE.

The chain uses TRBV28 and TRBJ1-6; 9 bases are a match to TRBD1. From germline, CDR1 is MDHEN and CDR2 SYDVKM. Trimming cost V 6 bases and J 10 bases; bases outside gene matches: 7. The length of the CDR3 is 14 residues. The DNA for the CDR3 is TGTGCCAGCAGATCACAGGGGGCAGGATCACCCCTCCACTTT. This sequence encodes CASRSQGAGSPLHF.

The rearrangement uses TRBV20-1 and TRBJ2-2; 8 nucleotides match TRBD1. Germline V gives CDR1 DFQATT, CDR2 SNEGSKA (reference sequence). Trimming at V came to 3 bases and at J to 3 bases, leaving 6 bases not matched to a gene. The CDR3 length is 15 residues. The CDR3 region has the DNA TGCAGTGCTAGTCCTGGACAGGGACACACCGGGGAGCTGTTTTTT. Its translation: CSASPGQGHTGELFF.

V gene TRBV19 combines with J gene TRBJ2-2, with 11 bases that match TRBD2. V was clipped by 1 base and J by 5 bases; unmatched bases: 15. Germline assignment: CDR1 LNHDA and CDR2 SQIVND (reference sequence). The CDR3 has 20 amino acids. The CDR3 DNA follows: TGTGCCAGTAGTATAGGGGGGATTACCGGGACTAGCGGATCAACCGGGGAGCTGTTTTTT. Translation gives CASSIGGITGTSGSTGELFF.

The J gene is TRBJ2-1, the V gene TRBV6-5; D ambiguous. CDR3 size: 11 residues. V was cut by 6 bases and J by 6 bases, with 6 bases left in between. Germline V lookup: CDR1 MNHEY, CDR2 SVGAGI. The CDR3, as DNA: TGTGCCAGCAGCCCCGGCAATGAGCAGTTCTTC. This sequence encodes CASSPGNEQFF.

This chain links TRBV7-2 with TRBJ2-5, with TRBD2 matching over 8 bases. The CDR3 spans 15 residues. From germline, CDR1 is SGHTA and CDR2 FQGNSA. Trimming took 5 bases from V and 7 from J; bases not matched to a gene: 12. The CDR3 DNA sequence: TGTGCCAGCAGCGTTAGCGGGGTGGGATGGGGGACCCAGTACTTC. This sequence encodes CASSVSGVGWGTQYF.

The chain recombines TRBV28 with TRBJ1-2; D unresolved. Per germline, CDR1 MDHEN and CDR2 SYDVKM. V was cut by 3 bases and J by 1 base, with 9 bases left in between. The length of the CDR3 is 14 residues. The CDR3 reads CASSLGDNNYGYTF. CDR3 nucleotide sequence: TGTGCCAGCAGTTTGGGTGACAATAACTATGGCTACACCTTC.

J is TRBJ1-5 and V is TRBV28; D remains unclear. The CDR3 contains 15 residues. Germline CDR1 and CDR2: MDHEN and SYDVKM. V was trimmed by 3 bases and J by 2 bases, leaving 11 bases between them. The CDR3 reads CASSFLTGGNQPQHF. CDR3 in DNA: TGTGCCAGCAGTTTCTTAACGGGAGGCAATCAGCCCCAGCATTTT.

This clone was detected only once. V is TRBV7-9 and J is TRBJ1-4; D is unresolved. Per the germline V gene, CDR1 is SEHNR and CDR2 is FQNEAQ (reference sequence). The V and J ends lost 4 bases and 8 bases respectively, with 8 bases between them. The CDR3 contains 12 residues. In DNA, the CDR3 is TGTGCCAGCAGCTCCGGGGTAGAAAAACTGTTTTTT. The encoded protein is CASSSGVEKLFF.

The chain carries TRBV7-9 and TRBJ2-5; 8 bases fit TRBD1. J was trimmed by 4 bases and V by 5 bases; bases with no gene match: 3. Per germline, CDR1 SEHNR and CDR2 FQNEAQ (reference sequence). CDR3 length: 13 residues. The CDR3 DNA follows: TGTGCCAGCAGCCCACAGGGGGGAGAGACCCAGTACTTC. As protein: CASSPQGGETQYF.

This chain uses TRBV19 with TRBJ2-3; 7 nucleotides match TRBD2. Germline lookup yields CDR1 LNHDA and CDR2 SQIVND (reference sequence). The J segment lost 4 bases and the V segment lost 6 bases, leaving 7 bases of the junction unmatched. The CDR3 runs to 14 residues. In DNA, the CDR3 is TGTGCCAGTAGCCAGGGCCGGGGGGCAGATACGCAGTATTTT. This translates into CASSQGRGADTQYF.

The chain carries TRBV3-1 (or the pseudogene TRBV3-2) and TRBJ1-1, with D maybe TRBD1 (6 bases). CDR3 length: 16 amino acids. Germline V gene data show CDR1 as LGHDT and CDR2 as YNNKEL (reference sequence). The V end lost 3 bases, the J end lost 1 base, and 15 bases lay between the germline ends. The CDR3 nucleotides are TGTGCCAGCAGCCATACCAGGACAGTACCGAACACTGAAGCTTTCTTT. Protein: CASSHTRTVPNTEAFF.

The chain uses TRBV27 and TRBJ2-7; D is possibly TRBD2 (5 bases). CDR1 MNHEY and CDR2 SMNVEV come from the germline V gene (reference sequence). The CDR3 is 13 amino acids. The V gene lost 4 bases and the J gene lost 7 bases, with 14 bases spanning the gap. The CDR3 DNA sequence: TGTGCCAGCAGTTCTACCTCTACGGGGGAGCAGTACTTC. Its translation is CASSSTSTGEQYF.

V usage is TRBV18 and J usage is TRBJ2-4; a possible D gene is TRBD1 (6 bases). Germline assignment: CDR1 KGHSH and CDR2 LQKENI. The CDR3 has 12 amino acids. V lost 5 bases and J 9 bases, leaving 11 bases between the germline ends. The CDR3 DNA reads TGTGCCAGCTCAGGCGACAGGCTCATTCAGTACTTC. It codes for CASSGDRLIQYF.

The rearrangement links TRBV5-1 to TRBJ1-1, with D possibly being TRBD1 (5 bases). Germline V gives CDR1 SGHRS, CDR2 YFSETQ. Trimming stripped 5 bases from V and 0 bases from J, with 8 bases between. The CDR3 totals 13 residues. CDR3 loop: CASREGMNTEAFF. CDR3 nucleotides: TGCGCCAGCAGGGAGGGGATGAACACTGAAGCTTTCTTT.

The chain couples TRBV14 to TRBJ1-2, with TRBD1 as a possible D gene (6 bases). The germline gives CDR1 SGHDN, CDR2 FVKESK. Trimming removed 0 bases from V and 6 bases from J, with 11 bases in between. This CDR3 contains 14 residues. The CDR3 coding sequence is TGTGCCAGCAGCCAAGAGCTGCAGGGGAATGGCTACACCTTC. Protein product: CASSQELQGNGYTF.

The chain carries TRBV13 and TRBJ2-7; maybe TRBD1 (6 bases). Per germline, CDR1 PRHDT and CDR2 FYEKMQ (reference sequence). The ends were cut back, 5 bases at V and 3 bases at J, with 17 bases in the middle. The CDR3 is 15 residues long. CDR3 in amino acids: CASSRGQGRGYEQYF. CDR3 bases: TGTGCCAGCAGCCGCGGCCAAGGCAGGGGCTACGAGCAGTACTTC.